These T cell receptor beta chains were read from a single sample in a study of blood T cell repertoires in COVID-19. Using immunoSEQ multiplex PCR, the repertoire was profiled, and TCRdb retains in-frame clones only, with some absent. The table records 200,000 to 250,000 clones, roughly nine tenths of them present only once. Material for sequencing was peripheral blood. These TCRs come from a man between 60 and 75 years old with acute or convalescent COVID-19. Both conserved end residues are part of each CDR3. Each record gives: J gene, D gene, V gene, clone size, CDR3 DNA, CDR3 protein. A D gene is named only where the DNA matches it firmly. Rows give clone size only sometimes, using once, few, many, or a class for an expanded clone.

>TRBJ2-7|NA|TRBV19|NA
TGTGCCAGTAGTCCCCACCGGAGGGGCGGCGAGCAGTACTTC
CASSPHRRGGEQYF
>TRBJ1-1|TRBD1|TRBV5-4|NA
TGTGCCAGCAGCTCGACAGGGGCAACTGAAGCTTTCTTT
CASSSTGATEAFF
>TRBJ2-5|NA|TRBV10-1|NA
TGCGCCAGCAGTGCCCCCCTGGGGGGGCAGGAAGAGACCCAGTACTTC
CASSAPLGGQEETQYF
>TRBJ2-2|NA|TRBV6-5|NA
TGTGCCAGCAGGAAGGCGGGGTACGACGGGGAGCTGTTTTTT
CASRKAGYDGELFF
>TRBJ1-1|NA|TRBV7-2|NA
TGTGCCAGCAGCCGGTCCCCGGGTCCTTGGAACACTGAAGCTTTCTTT
CASSRSPGPWNTEAFF
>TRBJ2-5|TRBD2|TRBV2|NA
TGTGCCAGCAGTGCTAGCGGAGGGGAGACCCAGTACTTC
CASSASGGETQYF
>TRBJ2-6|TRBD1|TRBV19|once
TGTGCCAGTGGGACGACAGGGCGTTACTCTGGGGCCAACGTCCTGACTTTC
CASGTTGRYSGANVLTF
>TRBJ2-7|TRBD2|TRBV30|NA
TGTGCCTGGAGTGACCCAGCGGGAGGGAGCTCCTACGAGCAGTACTTC
CAWSDPAGGSSYEQYF
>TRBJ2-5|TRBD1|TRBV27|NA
TGTGCCAGCAGTGCCTACAGGGGGGAGACCCAGTACTTC
CASSAYRGETQYF
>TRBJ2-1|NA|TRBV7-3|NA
TGTGCCAGCAGCCTCCAGGGAGGATCCTACAATGAGCAGTTCTTC
CASSLQGGSYNEQFF
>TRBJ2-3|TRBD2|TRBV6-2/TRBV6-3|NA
TGTGCCAGCAGTTACGCCCCCTTTGAGCGGGACCCGCAAGATACGCAGTATTTT
CASSYAPFERDPQDTQYF
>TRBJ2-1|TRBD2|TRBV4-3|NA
TGCGCCAGCAGCCGACACGCCGGGACTAGCGGATACAATGAGCAGTTCTTC
CASSRHAGTSGYNEQFF
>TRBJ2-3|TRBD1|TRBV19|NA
TGTGCCAGTAGTTCGCCAAGACAGGGAGGCACAGATACGCAGTATTTT
CASSSPRQGGTDTQYF
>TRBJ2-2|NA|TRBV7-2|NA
TGTGCCAGCAGCGAAGGAGGGACAGAGAGAACCGGGGAGCTGTTTTTT
CASSEGGTERTGELFF
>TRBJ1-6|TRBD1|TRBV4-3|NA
TGCGCCAGCAGCCAAGATAGGACAGGGGGCGAATCACCCCTCCACTTT
CASSQDRTGGESPLHF
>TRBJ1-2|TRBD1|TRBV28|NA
TGTGCCAGCAGATCACAGGGGGCGCGGGGCTATGGCTACACCTTC
CASRSQGARGYGYTF
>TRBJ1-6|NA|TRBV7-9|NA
TGTGCCAGCAGCTTAAACAGCAGGGGTTCACCCCTCCACTTT
CASSLNSRGSPLHF
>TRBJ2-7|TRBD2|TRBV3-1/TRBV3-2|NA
TGTGCCAGCAGCCACGAACGGACTAGCGGGAGGGAGTACTTC
CASSHERTSGREYF
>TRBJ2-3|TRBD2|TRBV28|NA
TGTGCCAGCAGTTTTACGGGACTAGCGGAGTTCACAGATACGCAGTATTTT
CASSFTGLAEFTDTQYF
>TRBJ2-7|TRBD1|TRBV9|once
TGTGCCAGCAGCGTAGTGGGACAGGGGGCGAGGAACCACGAGCAGTACTTC
CASSVVGQGARNHEQYF
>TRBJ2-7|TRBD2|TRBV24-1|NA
TGTGCCACCAGTGATTGGCGGGAGAGCAACGAGCAGTACTTC
CATSDWRESNEQYF
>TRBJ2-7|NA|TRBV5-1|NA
TGCGCCAGCAGCCCAGGGTGGGGGGACAGCTCCTACGAGCAGTACTTC
CASSPGWGDSSYEQYF
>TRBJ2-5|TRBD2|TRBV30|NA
TGTGCCTGGAGTAAGCAGCGGGGGATTGAGACCCAGTACTTC
CAWSKQRGIETQYF
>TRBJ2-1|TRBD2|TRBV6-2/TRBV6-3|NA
TGTGCCAGCAGCGAACTAGCGTCAACCTACAATGAGCAGTTCTTC
CASSELASTYNEQFF
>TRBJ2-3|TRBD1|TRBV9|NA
TGTGCCAGCAGCACCACAGGGGTGCAAGATACGCAGTATTTT
CASSTTGVQDTQYF
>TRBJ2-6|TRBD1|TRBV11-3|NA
TGTGCCAGCAGTCCGGACAGGGGGCGGGTCCTGACTTTC
CASSPDRGRVLTF
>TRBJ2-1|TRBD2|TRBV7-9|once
TGTGCCAGCAGCTCGATAGCGGGAGGGATCTACAATGAGCAGTTCTTC
CASSSIAGGIYNEQFF
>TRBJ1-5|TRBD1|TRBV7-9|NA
TGTGCCAGCAGCTTAGGGACAGGGTTCAATCAGCCCCAGCATTTT
CASSLGTGFNQPQHF
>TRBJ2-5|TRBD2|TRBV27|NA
TGTGCCAGCAGACGGACCTCGGGGGGGGCTGAGACCCAGTACTTC
CASRRTSGGAETQYF
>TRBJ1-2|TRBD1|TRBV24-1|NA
TGTGCCACCAGTGGGGGGGACAGGGGGCCGGTTGAACGTGGCTACACCTTC
CATSGGDRGPVERGYTF
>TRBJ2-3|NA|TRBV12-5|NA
TGTGCTAGTGCCCTAAGGGGGACGACCCAAGATACGCAGTATTTT
CASALRGTTQDTQYF
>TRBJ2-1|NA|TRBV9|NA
TGTGCCAGCAGCCCTCAGCTCTCGGAGGACGAGCAGTTCTTC
CASSPQLSEDEQFF
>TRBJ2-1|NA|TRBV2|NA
TGTGCCAGCACCTTAATTCATGAGCAGTTCTTC
CASTLIHEQFF
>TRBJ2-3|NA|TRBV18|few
TGTGCCAGCTCACCCGCCCGGTTAGGCACAGATACGCAGTATTTT
CASSPARLGTDTQYF
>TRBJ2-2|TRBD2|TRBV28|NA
TGTGCCAGCAGTTTATGGGCTAGCGGGATTTCGAACACCGGGGAGCTGTTTTTT
CASSLWASGISNTGELFF
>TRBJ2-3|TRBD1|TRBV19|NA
TGTGCCAGTAGTCGGTCGACAGGGGTAGATACGCAGTATTTT
CASSRSTGVDTQYF
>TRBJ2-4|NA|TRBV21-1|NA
TGTGCCAGCAGCGCCCAGAAGGTTGGAGCAAGCCTGGACAAAAACATTCAGTACTTC
CASSAQKVGASLDKNIQYF
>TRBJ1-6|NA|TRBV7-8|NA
TGTGCCAGCACCCTGACATCGGGGGAGATTAATTCACCCCTCCACTTT
CASTLTSGEINSPLHF
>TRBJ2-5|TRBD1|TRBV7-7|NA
TGTGCTAGCAGCTCCCGGACAGGGGAGGCCCAGTACTTC
CASSSRTGEAQYF
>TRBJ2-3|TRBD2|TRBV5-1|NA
TGCGCCAGCAGGTCTAGCGGAGTCCCCACAGATACGCAGTATTTT
CASRSSGVPTDTQYF
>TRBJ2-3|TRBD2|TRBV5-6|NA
TGTGCCAGCAGCTCTAGCGGAAAAGGTGGAGATACGCAGTATTTT
CASSSSGKGGDTQYF
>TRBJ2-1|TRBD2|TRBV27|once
TGTGCCAGCAGTTTCCCTGGACTAGCGGGATCAAATGAGCAGTTCTTC
CASSFPGLAGSNEQFF
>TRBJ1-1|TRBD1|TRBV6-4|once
TGTGCCAGCAGTGTCGTGACAGGGGGAGAAGCTTTCTTT
CASSVVTGGEAFF
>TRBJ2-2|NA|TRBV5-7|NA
TGTGCCAGCAGCTTGGGCACCTTAGCCGGGGAGCTGTTTTTT
CASSLGTLAGELFF
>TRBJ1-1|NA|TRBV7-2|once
TGTGCCAGCAGCGCCCCAGGGGACCCGAACACTGAAGCTTTCTTT
CASSAPGDPNTEAFF
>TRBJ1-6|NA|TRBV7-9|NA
TGTGCCAGCAGCTTGTGGACAGCTAATTCACCCCTCCACTTT
CASSLWTANSPLHF
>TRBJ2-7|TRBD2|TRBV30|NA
TGTGCCCTCCGGACTAGCGGGGGTTGGGACGAGCAGTACTTC
CALRTSGGWDEQYF